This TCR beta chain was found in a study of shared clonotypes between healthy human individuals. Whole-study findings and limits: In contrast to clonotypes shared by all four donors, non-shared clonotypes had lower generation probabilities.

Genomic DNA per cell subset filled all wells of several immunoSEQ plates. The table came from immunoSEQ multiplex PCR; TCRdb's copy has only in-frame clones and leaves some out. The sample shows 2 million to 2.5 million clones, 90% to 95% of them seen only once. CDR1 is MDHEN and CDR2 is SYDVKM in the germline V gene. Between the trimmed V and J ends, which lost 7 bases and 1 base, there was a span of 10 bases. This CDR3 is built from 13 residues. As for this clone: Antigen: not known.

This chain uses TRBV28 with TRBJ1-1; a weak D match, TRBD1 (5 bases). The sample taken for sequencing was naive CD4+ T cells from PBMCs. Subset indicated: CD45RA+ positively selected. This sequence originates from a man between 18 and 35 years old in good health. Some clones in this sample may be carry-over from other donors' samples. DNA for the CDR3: TGTGCCAGCACCAGGGTAGCGAACACTGAAGCTTTCTTT. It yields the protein CASTRVANTEAFF.